This T cell receptor beta chain was obtained from a study of blood T cell repertoires in COVID-19. Study at large: PBMCs, B-cell-depleted T cells, or T cells were the source of the cDNA or gDNA that made up the material.

The CDR3 runs 18 residues. V shed 6 bases, J shed 7 bases, and the junction held 12 bases outside the gene matches. Germline CDR1 SNHLY, CDR2 FYNNEI. Here immunoSEQ multiplex PCR was the method, and the copy in TCRdb shows in-frame clones only, minus some. The sample comprises around 160,000 clones, 90% to 95% of which are singletons, and roughly 2% rests with the top ten. Patients in Seattle were enrolled during active infection, then followed longitudinally. This clone was found once. The rearrangement links TRBV2 to TRBJ2-1; 16 positions match TRBD2. Sequencing was done on a sample of peripheral blood. The clonotype was recovered from a woman aged 60 to 75 with COVID-19, enrolled during active disease. The CDR3 protein is CASRSGTSGGAYWNEQFF. CDR3 coding DNA: TGTGCCAGCAGGTCCGGGACTAGCGGGGGGGCCTACTGGAATGAGCAGTTCTTC.